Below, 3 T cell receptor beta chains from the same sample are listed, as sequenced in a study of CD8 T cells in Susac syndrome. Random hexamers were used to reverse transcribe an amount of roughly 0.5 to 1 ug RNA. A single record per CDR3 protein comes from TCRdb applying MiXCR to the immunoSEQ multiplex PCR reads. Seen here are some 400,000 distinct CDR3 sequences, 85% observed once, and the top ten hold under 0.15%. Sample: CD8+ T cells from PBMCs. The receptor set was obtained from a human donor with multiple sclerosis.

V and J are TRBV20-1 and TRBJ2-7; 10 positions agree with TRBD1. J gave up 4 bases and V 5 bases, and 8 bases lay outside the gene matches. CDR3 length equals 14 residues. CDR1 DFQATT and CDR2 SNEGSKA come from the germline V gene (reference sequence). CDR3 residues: CSARPDRGRYEQYF. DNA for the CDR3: TGCAGTGCTCGCCCGGACAGGGGGAGATACGAGCAGTACTTC.

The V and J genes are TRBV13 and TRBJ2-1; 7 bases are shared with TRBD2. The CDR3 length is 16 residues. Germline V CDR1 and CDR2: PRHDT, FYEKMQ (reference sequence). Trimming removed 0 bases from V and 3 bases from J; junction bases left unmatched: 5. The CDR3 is CASSLGSAGRYNEQFF. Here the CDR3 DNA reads TGTGCCAGCAGCTTAGGCTCAGCGGGGCGCTACAATGAGCAGTTCTTC.

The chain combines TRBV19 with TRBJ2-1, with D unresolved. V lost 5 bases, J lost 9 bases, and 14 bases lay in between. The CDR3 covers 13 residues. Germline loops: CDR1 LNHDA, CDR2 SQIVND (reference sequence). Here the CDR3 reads CASSGSDPGEQFF. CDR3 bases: TGTGCCAGTAGTGGTTCAGACCCGGGTGAGCAGTTCTTC.